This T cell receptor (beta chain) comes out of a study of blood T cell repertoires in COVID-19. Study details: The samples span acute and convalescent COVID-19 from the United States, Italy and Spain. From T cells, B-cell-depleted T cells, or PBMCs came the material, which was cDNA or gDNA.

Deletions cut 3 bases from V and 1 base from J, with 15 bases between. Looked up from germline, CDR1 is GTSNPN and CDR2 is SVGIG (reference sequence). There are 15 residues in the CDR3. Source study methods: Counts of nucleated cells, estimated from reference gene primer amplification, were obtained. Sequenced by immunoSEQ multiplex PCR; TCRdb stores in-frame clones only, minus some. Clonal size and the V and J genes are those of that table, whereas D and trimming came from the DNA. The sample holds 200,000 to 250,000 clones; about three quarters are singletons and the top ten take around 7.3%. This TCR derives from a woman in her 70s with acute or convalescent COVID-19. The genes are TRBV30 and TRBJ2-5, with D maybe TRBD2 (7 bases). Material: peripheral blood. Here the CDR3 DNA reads TGTGCCTGGAGGAGTACGGGGGGCCCCCAAGAGACCCAGTACTTC. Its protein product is CAWRSTGGPQETQYF.